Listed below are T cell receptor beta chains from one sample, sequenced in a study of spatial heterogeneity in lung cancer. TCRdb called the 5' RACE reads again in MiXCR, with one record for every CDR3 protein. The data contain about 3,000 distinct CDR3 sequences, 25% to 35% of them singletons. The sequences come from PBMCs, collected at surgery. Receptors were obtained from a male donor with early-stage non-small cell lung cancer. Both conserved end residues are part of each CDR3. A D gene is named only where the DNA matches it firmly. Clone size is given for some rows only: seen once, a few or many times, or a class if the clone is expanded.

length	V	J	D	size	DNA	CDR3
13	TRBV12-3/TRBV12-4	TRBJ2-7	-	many	TGTGCCAGCAGTTTAGAGGGGTCCTACGAGCAGTACTTC	CASSLEGSYEQYF
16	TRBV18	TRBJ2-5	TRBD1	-	TGTGCCAGCTCACCACCGGGACAGGGGATCCAAGAGACCCAGTACTTC	CASSPPGQGIQETQYF
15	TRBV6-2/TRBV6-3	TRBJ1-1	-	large	TGTGCCAGCAGCCCACCGACCATGGGGCGCACTGAAGCTTTCTTT	CASSPPTMGRTEAFF
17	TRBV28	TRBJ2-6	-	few	TGTGCCAGCAGTTTCCTCGGGACCCAGTCTGGGGCCAACGTCCTGACTTTC	CASSFLGTQSGANVLTF
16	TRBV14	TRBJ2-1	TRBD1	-	TGTGCCAGCAGCCAAGTGCCGGGACAGGGTGACAATGAGCAGTTCTTC	CASSQVPGQGDNEQFF
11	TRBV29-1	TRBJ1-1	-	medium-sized	TGCAGCGTTGGCAAGAACACTGAAGCTTTCTTT	CSVGKNTEAFF
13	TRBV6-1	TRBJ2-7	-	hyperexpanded	TGTGCCAGCAGTTTCACCCAGGGGTACGAGCAGTACTTC	CASSFTQGYEQYF
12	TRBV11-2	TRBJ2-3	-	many	TGTGCCAGCAGCCGGTCCGCAGATACGCAGTATTTT	CASSRSADTQYF
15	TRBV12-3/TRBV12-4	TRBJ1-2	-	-	TGTGCCAGCAGTTTCGGGTCCCCAGCTAACTATGGCTACACCTTC	CASSFGSPANYGYTF
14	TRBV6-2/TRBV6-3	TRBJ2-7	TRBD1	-	TGTGCCAGCAGCCCGGGACAGGCCAACTACGAGCAGTACTTC	CASSPGQANYEQYF
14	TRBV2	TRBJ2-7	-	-	TGTGCCAGCAGTGAAGGACTATCAACCTACGAGCAGTACTTC	CASSEGLSTYEQYF
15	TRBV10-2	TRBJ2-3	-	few	TGCGCCAGCGGGAGAGGTGAGGCCGGCACAGATACGCAGTATTTT	CASGRGEAGTDTQYF
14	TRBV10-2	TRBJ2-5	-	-	TGCGCCAGCAGTGCGGGAGAAGGAAAAGAGACCCAGTACTTC	CASSAGEGKETQYF
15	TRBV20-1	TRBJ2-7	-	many	TGCAGTGCTACCGATAGGGAGAAGAGTTCCTACGAGCAGTACTTC	CSATDREKSSYEQYF
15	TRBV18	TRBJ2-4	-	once	TGTGCCGCGTCTCGGGGCTGTGAGCCAAAAAACATTCAGTACTTT	CAASRGCEPKNIQYF
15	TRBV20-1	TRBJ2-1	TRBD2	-	TGCAGTGCCACCCCCCCTAGCGGGGGCAACAATGAGCAGTTCTTC	CSATPPSGGNNEQFF
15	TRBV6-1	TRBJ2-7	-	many	TGTGCCAGCAGCGCCGGACAAGGGGCATCTTACGAGCAGTACTTC	CASSAGQGASYEQYF
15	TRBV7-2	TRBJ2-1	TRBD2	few	TGTGCCAGCAGCCCTGGGGCTAGCGGTTGGGGTGAGCAGTTCTTC	CASSPGASGWGEQFF
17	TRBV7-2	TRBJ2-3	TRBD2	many	TGTGCCAGCAGCTTATGGGGCCGCGGGGGGGCCTCGGATACGCAGTATTTT	CASSLWGRGGASDTQYF
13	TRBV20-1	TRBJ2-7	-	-	TGCAGTGCTAGAGATTACGGACTCTACGAGCAGTACTTC	CSARDYGLYEQYF
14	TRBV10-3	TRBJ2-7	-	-	TGTGCCATCAGTGAGTCCGTACAGGGCAACGAGCAGTACTTC	CAISESVQGNEQYF
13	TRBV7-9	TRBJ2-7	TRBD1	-	TGTGCCAGCGGGACAGGGGGCATCTACGAGCAGTACTTC	CASGTGGIYEQYF
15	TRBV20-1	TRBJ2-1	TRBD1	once	TGCAGTGCTAGAGATGGGGTGGACAGGGTAGCTGAGCAGTTCTTC	CSARDGVDRVAEQFF
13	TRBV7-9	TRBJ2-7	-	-	TGTGCCAGCACCCCGACTGAAATAGGCGAGCAGTACTTC	CASTPTEIGEQYF
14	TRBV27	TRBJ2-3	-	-	TGTGCCAGCAGTTTTTCCGGGAGTGGGGATACGCAGTATTTT	CASSFSGSGDTQYF
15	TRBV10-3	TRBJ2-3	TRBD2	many	TGTGCCATCAGTGAGTCCAGCGGGGGGCCAGATACGCAGTATTTT	CAISESSGGPDTQYF
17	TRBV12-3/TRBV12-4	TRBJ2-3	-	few	TGTGCCAGCAGTTTGCAGGTTTCAGGGGGGTACGGGGATACGCAGTATTTT	CASSLQVSGGYGDTQYF
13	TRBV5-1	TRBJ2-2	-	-	TGCGCCAGCAGCGCAGGGCCCCCCGGGGAGCTGTTTTTT	CASSAGPPGELFF
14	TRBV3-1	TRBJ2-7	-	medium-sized	TGTGCCAGCAGTGGTGGGACCGAACCCCTCGAGCAGTACTTC	CASSGGTEPLEQYF
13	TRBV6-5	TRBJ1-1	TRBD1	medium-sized	TGTGCCAGCAATCAACAGGGGGCCACTGAAGCTTTCTTT	CASNQQGATEAFF
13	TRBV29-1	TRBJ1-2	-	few	TGCAGCGTTGAGGAGGGGGTCGTCGGTGGCTACACCTTC	CSVEEGVVGGYTF
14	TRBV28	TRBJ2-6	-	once	TGTGCCAGCATTCCGGGGGTAGGGGCCAACGTCCTGACTTTC	CASIPGVGANVLTF
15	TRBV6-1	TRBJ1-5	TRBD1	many	TGTGCCAGCAGTGAAGACAGGGGTGGAAATCAGCCCCAGCATTTT	CASSEDRGGNQPQHF
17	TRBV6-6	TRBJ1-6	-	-	TGTGCCAGCAGTTTCGGAGGGCTCGGATCCTATAATTCACCCCTCCACTTT	CASSFGGLGSYNSPLHF
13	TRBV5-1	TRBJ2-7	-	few	TGCGCCAGCAGCTTCGGAACAGGGTACGAGCAGTACTTC	CASSFGTGYEQYF
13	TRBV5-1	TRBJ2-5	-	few	TGCGCCAGCCATGATGGGATAGGCGAGACCCAGTACTTC	CASHDGIGETQYF
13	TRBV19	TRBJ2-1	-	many	TGTGCCAGTAGTATAGCCACTGGCGGTGAGCAGTTCTTC	CASSIATGGEQFF
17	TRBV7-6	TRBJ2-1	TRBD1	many	TGTGCCAGCAGCTTAGGGACAGGGGGCGAGGTTTTCAATGAGCAGTTCTTC	CASSLGTGGEVFNEQFF
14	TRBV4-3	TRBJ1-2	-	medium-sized	TGCGCCAGCAGCCAAGATTGGCAGGACTATGGCTACACCTTC	CASSQDWQDYGYTF